This TCR beta chain comes out of a study of blood T cell repertoires in COVID-19. Looking at the study overall: Acute-phase and convalescent COVID-19 samples originated in the United States, Italy and Spain. From T cells, B-cell-depleted T cells, or PBMCs came the material, which was cDNA or gDNA.

Clinical history reported by participants formed the basis on which cohorts were assigned. Recovery meant two consecutive negative NP/OP PCR tests, professional clearance, or resolved symptoms. Assay used: immunoSEQ multiplex PCR; TCRdb lists only in-frame clones, some missing. The sample shows hundreds of thousands of clones, around 91% of them seen only once. The sequence was collected from a woman aged 40 to 49 who had recovered from COVID-19. The sequenced sample consisted of PBMCs or T cells enriched from blood (not recorded which).

CDR3 region: CASKGQSSYEQYF. The DNA for the CDR3 is TGTGCCTCTAAGGGACAGTCGTCCTACGAGCAGTACTTC. The chain joins TRBV19 to TRBJ2-7, with TRBD1 identical over 7 bases. The CDR3 is made up of 13 amino acids. Germline V CDR1 and CDR2: LNHDA, SQIVND (reference sequence). J was trimmed by 1 base and V by 11 bases; bases with no gene match: 8. The full variable domain, completed using reference TRBV19 and TRBJ2-7, is DGGITQSPKYLFRKEGQNVTLSCEQNLNHDAMYWYRQDPGQGLRLIYYSQIVNDFQKGDIAEGYSVSREKKESFPLTVTSAQKNPTAFYLCASKGQSSYEQYFGPGTRLTVT.